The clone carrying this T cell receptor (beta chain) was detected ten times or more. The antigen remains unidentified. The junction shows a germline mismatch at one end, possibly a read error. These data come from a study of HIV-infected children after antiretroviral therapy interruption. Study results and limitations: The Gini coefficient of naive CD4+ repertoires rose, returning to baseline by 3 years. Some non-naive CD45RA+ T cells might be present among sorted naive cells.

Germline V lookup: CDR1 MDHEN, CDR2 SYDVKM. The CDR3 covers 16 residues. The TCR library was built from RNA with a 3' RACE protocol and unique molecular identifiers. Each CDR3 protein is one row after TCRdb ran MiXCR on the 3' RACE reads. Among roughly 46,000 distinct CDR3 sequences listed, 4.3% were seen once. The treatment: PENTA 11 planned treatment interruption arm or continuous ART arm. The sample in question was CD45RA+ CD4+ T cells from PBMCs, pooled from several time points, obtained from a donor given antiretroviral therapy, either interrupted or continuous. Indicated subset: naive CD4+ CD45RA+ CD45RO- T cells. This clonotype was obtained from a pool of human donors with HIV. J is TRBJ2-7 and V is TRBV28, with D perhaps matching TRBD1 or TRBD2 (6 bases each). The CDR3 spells CASSSSENPVQGTQVF. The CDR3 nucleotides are TGTGCCAGCAGTTCGTCGGAAAACCCAGTTCAGGGGACTCAAGTATTC.